Presented here are 15 T cell receptor beta chains from one specimen sequenced in a study of blood T cell repertoires in COVID-19. TCRdb's copy holds only in-frame clones and misses some; the assay was immunoSEQ multiplex PCR. The sample gives approximately 410,000 clones, about nine tenths of which show up once; 1.4% to 1.5% is in the top ten. The sample was peripheral blood. These receptors were taken from a young woman with active or convalescent COVID-19.

V is TRBV5-1 and J is TRBJ2-7; maybe TRBD2 (7 bases). Trimming took off 4 bases at V and 0 bases at J, with 23 bases between the two ends. Germline V CDR1 and CDR2: SGHRS, YFSETQ. The length of the CDR3 is 18 residues. The CDR3 loop reads CASSPYTGSSGGSYEQYF. DNA for the CDR3: TGCGCCAGCAGCCCATACACAGGGTCTAGCGGTGGCTCCTACGAGCAGTACTTC.

The rearrangement joins TRBV4-2 to TRBJ2-2, with a possible D match to TRBD1 (5 bases). Germline CDR1 reads LGHNA; CDR2 reads YNFKEQ. This CDR3 region has 16 residues. V was trimmed by 2 bases and J by 3 bases, leaving 13 bases between them. The chain's CDR3 is CASSQTGAGDTGELFF. CDR3 nucleotides: TGTGCCAGCAGCCAAACAGGTGCTGGTGACACCGGGGAGCTGTTTTTT.

This chain joins TRBV18 and TRBJ1-6, with TRBD1 matching over 10 bases. Trimming cost V 2 bases and J 10 bases; bases outside gene matches: 2. Germline lookup yields CDR1 KGHSH and CDR2 LQKENI. The CDR3 loop spans 14 amino acids. The CDR3 sequence is CASSPDRGQSPLHF. CDR3 in DNA: TGTGCCAGCTCACCAGACAGGGGGCAATCACCCCTCCACTTT.

This clone was detected a few times. The CDR3 DNA reads as TGTGCCATCAGTGAGTCGGGACAGAATAATTCACCCCTCCACTTT. Protein: CAISESGQNNSPLHF. The gene calls are TRBV10-3 and TRBJ1-6; 7 bases are a match to TRBD1. The CDR3 runs 15 residues. Germline-derived CDR1 and CDR2 are ENHRY and SYGVKD. The V and J ends lost 0 bases and 5 bases, in that order; junction bases with no gene match: 1.

This clone was detected only once. The J gene is TRBJ1-2, the V gene TRBV2, with D possibly matching TRBD1 (6 bases). V was pared by 0 bases and J by 3 bases, with 11 bases between. The CDR3 extends over 15 amino acids. CDR1 is SNHLY, CDR2 FYNNEI, per germline. The CDR3 sequence is CASSEAGGQDYGYTF. CDR3 sequence (DNA): TGTGCCAGCAGTGAAGCCGGGGGGCAGGACTATGGCTACACCTTC.

This chain uses TRBV9 with TRBJ1-2; 7 nucleotides line up with TRBD1. The CDR3 is 14 residues long. Germline lookup yields CDR1 SGDLS and CDR2 YYNGEE. The V segment lost 4 bases and the J segment 2 bases; nucleotides outside the gene matches: 5. The chain's CDR3 is CASSLDRTNYGYTF. In DNA, the CDR3 is TGTGCCAGCAGCCTGGACAGGACCAACTATGGCTACACCTTC. The entire variable domain, with the rest obtained from reference TRBV9 and TRBJ1-2, is as follows: DSGVTQTPKHLITATGQRVTLRCSPRSGDLSVYWYQQSLDQGLQFLIQYYNGEERAKGNILERFSAQQFPDLHSELNLSSLELGDSALYFCASSLDRTNYGYTFGSGTRLTVV.

The DNA of the CDR3 is TGTGCCAGCAGCTTAAGGTTGGGGACAGAGTATGGCTACACCTTC. Translation gives CASSLRLGTEYGYTF. This rearrangement joins TRBV11-2 to TRBJ1-2, with 7 positions matching TRBD1. Germline-derived CDR1 and CDR2 are SGHAT and FQNNGV. This CDR3 has 15 amino acids. Trimming took 2 bases from V and 5 from J; bases not matched to a gene: 8.

The V and J genes are TRBV2 and TRBJ2-1, with 7 nucleotides matching TRBD1. Germline CDR1 and CDR2: SNHLY and FYNNEI. CDR3 length equals 15 residues. The V segment lost 5 bases and the J segment 6 bases; nucleotides outside the gene matches: 10. DNA of the CDR3: TGTGCCAGCAGTCCACGACAGGGTGGATTCAATGAGCAGTTCTTC. It encodes CASSPRQGGFNEQFF.

This clone was counted once. The rearrangement uses TRBV6-2 or TRBV6-3 and TRBJ2-5; weak D call: TRBD2 (5 bases). With 2 bases removed from V and 3 bases from J, the gap between germline ends came to 16 bases. There are 16 residues in the CDR3. Per the germline V gene, CDR1 is MNHEY and CDR2 is SVGEGT. The CDR3 coding sequence is TGTGCCAGCAGTTACCTCGACCGGATGAGGGAAGAGACCCAGTACTTC. Translating gives CASSYLDRMREETQYF.

CDR3 in amino acids: CASRLGTGSTDTQYF. In DNA, the CDR3 is TGCGCCAGCAGGTTAGGGACAGGGAGCACAGATACGCAGTATTTT. This rearrangement joins TRBV5-1 to TRBJ2-3; 9 nucleotides match TRBD1. The CDR3 totals 15 residues. V lost 5 bases, J lost 0 bases, and 4 bases stayed unmatched. From germline, CDR1 is SGHRS and CDR2 YFSETQ. The variable domain in full, with the rest retrieved from reference TRBV5-1 and TRBJ2-3, is KAGVTQTPRYLIKTRGQQVTLSCSPISGHRSVSWYQQTPGQGLQFLFEYFSETQRNKGNFPGRFSGRQFSNSRSEMNVSTLELGDSALYLCASRLGTGSTDTQYFGPGTRLTVL.

V is TRBV19 and J is TRBJ2-1; 7 bases map to TRBD2. The CDR3 extends over 13 amino acids. Trimming removed 6 bases from V and 7 bases from J; junction bases left unmatched: 6. Germline V gene data show CDR1 as LNHDA and CDR2 as SQIVND (reference sequence). The CDR3 sequence: CASRRTSQNEQFF. The CDR3 bases are TGTGCCAGTAGACGGACTAGTCAGAATGAGCAGTTCTTC.

This clone was recorded many times. CDR3 in amino acids: CASSPGLAGSDTQYF. In DNA, the CDR3 is TGTGCCAGCAGTCCGGGACTAGCGGGATCAGATACGCAGTATTTT. The chain joins TRBV6-4 to TRBJ2-3, with TRBD2 identical over 13 bases. The CDR3 sequence is 15 residues long. With 5 bases clipped from V and 4 bases from J, the junction kept 3 bases outside the gene matches. Germline V gives CDR1 MRHNA, CDR2 SNTAGT.

The chain employs TRBV10-2 and TRBJ2-7; D is possibly TRBD1 (6 bases). Germline V lookup: CDR1 WSHSY, CDR2 SAAADI. This CDR3 is built from 14 residues. Trimming took 0 bases from V and 7 from J, leaving 13 bases between them. This CDR3 reads CASSESRQGREQYF. CDR3 sequence (DNA): TGCGCCAGCAGTGAGTCGAGGCAGGGGAGAGAGCAGTACTTC.

V and J are TRBV7-9 and TRBJ2-7; 8 bases match TRBD1. The V gene end was trimmed by 5 bases and the J gene end by 1 base; junction bases not matched to a gene: 7. This CDR3 contains 15 residues. Germline-derived CDR1 and CDR2 are SEHNR and FQNEAQ (reference sequence). In DNA, the CDR3 is TGTGCCAGCAGCCCAGCCGGGACAGGATCCTACGAGCAGTACTTC. It codes for CASSPAGTGSYEQYF.

The chain has TRBV27 and TRBJ1-1; the match to TRBD1 covers 12 bases. The ends lost 2 bases at V and 2 bases at J; junction bases unmatched: 12. Germline V gene sequence: CDR1 MNHEY, CDR2 SMNVEV (reference sequence). This CDR3 region has 19 residues. In DNA, the CDR3 is TGTGCCAGCAGTTTACTTCCGGGACAGGGGGCGGGTAGAAACACTGAAGCTTTCTTT. Translating it yields CASSLLPGQGAGRNTEAFF.